This TCR beta chain was found in a study of blood T cell repertoires in COVID-19. In the study overall: COVID-19 samples, acute and convalescent, were from the United States, Italy and Spain. Sources were T cells, B-cell-depleted T cells, or PBMCs; the material itself was cDNA or gDNA.

In the original analysis: Reference gene primer amplification gave nucleated cell count estimates. The data were produced by immunoSEQ multiplex PCR, yet TCRdb's version contains in-frame clones alone and is incomplete. V, J and clone size are those of that table, while D and trimming were read from the DNA. The data contain roughly 42,000 clones, almost 90% of them singletons. The CDR3 runs 15 residues. Trimming pared 1 base from V and 0 bases from J, leaving 9 bases between. The germline CDR1 and CDR2 sequences are SGHRS and YFSETQ. The clonotype comes from a man in his forties or fifties with active COVID-19. The rearrangement uses TRBV5-1 and TRBJ2-3, with a possible D match to TRBD2 (6 bases). Source material: peripheral blood. As DNA, the CDR3 is TGCGCCAGCAGCTTGATCCGGGGGAGCACAGATACGCAGTATTTT. Translated, it gives CASSLIRGSTDTQYF.